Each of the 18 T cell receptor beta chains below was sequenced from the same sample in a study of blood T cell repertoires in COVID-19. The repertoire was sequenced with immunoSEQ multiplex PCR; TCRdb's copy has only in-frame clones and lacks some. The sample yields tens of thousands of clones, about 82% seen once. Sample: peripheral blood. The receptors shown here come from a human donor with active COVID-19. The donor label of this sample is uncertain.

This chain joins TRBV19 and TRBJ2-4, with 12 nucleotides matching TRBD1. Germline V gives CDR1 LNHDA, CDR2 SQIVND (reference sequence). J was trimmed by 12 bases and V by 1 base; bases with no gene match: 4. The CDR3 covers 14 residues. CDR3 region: CASSIGEGQGAQYF. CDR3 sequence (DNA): TGTGCCAGTAGTATAGGTGAGGGACAGGGGGCTCAGTACTTC. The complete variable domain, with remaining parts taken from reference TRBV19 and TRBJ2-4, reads DGGITQSPKYLFRKEGQNVTLSCEQNLNHDAMYWYRQDPGQGLRLIYYSQIVNDFQKGDIAEGYSVSREKKESFPLTVTSAQKNPTAFYLCASSIGEGQGAQYFGAGTRLSVL.

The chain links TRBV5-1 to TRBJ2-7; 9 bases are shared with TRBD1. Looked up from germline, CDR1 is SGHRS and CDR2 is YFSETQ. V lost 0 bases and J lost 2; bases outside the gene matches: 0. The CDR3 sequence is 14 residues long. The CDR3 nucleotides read TGCGCCAGCAGCTTGGGGGACAGGGCCTACGAGCAGTACTTC. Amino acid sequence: CASSLGDRAYEQYF.

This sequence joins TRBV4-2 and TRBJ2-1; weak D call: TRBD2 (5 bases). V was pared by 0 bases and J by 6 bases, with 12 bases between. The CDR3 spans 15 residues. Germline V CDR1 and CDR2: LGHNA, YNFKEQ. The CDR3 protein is CASSQDLLVGNEQFF. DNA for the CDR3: TGTGCCAGCAGCCAAGATCTACTAGTCGGCAATGAGCAGTTCTTC.

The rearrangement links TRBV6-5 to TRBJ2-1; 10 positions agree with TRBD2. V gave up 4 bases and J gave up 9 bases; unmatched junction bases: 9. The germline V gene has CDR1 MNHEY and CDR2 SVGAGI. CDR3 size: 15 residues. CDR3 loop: CASSSLAGVLSEQFF. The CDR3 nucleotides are TGTGCCAGCAGTTCGCTAGCGGGAGTACTCAGTGAGCAGTTCTTC.

CDR3 protein: CASSQAVGNTIYF. CDR3 DNA sequence: TGTGCCAGCTCCCAAGCGGTGGGAAACACCATATATTTT. This chain uses TRBV7-8 with TRBJ1-3; the D is unclear. V lost 8 bases to trimming and J lost 4 bases, with 12 bases between them. The CDR3 has 13 amino acids. CDR1 is SGHVS and CDR2 is FQNEAQ in the germline V gene.

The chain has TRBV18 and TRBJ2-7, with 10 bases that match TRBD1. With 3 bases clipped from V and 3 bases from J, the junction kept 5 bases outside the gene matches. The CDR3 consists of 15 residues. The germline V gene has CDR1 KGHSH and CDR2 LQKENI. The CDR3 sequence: CASSPGDRGLYEQYF. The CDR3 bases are TGTGCCAGCTCACCGGGGGACAGGGGCCTCTACGAGCAGTACTTC.

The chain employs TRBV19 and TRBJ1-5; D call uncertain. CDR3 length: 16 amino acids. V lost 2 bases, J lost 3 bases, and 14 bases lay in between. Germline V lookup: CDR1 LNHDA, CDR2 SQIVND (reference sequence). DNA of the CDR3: TGTGCCAGTAGTATACAGGCCCAGGTTGACAATCAGCCCCAGCATTTT. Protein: CASSIQAQVDNQPQHF.

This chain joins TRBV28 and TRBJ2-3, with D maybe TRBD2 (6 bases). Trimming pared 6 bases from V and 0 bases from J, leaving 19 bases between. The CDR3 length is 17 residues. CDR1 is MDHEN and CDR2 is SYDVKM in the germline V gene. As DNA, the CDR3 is TGTGCCAGCAGCCCCGCGGGCGGGGCGACTAGCACAGATACGCAGTATTTT. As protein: CASSPAGGATSTDTQYF. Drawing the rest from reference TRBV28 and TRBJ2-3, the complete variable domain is DVKVTQSSRYLVKRTGEKVFLECVQDMDHENMFWYRQDPGLGLRLIYFSYDVKMKEKGDIPEGYSVSREKKERFSLILESASTNQTSMYLCASSPAGGATSTDTQYFGPGTRLTVL.

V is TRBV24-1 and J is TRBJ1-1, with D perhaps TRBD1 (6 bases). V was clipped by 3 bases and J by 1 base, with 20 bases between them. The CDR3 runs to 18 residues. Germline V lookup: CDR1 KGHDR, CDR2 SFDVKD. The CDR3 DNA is TGTGCCACCAGTGATCCGTCGACCCGGACAGTTGAGAACACTGAAGCTTTCTTT. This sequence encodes CATSDPSTRTVENTEAFF.

Here the CDR3 reads CASSPPVSREQYF. For the CDR3, the DNA is TGTGCCAGCTCACCACCGGTGTCGCGGGAGCAGTACTTC. V and J are TRBV18 and TRBJ2-7; D is uncertain. Per germline, CDR1 KGHSH and CDR2 LQKENI. With 0 bases removed from V and 7 bases from J, the gap between germline ends came to 10 bases. The CDR3 consists of 13 residues.

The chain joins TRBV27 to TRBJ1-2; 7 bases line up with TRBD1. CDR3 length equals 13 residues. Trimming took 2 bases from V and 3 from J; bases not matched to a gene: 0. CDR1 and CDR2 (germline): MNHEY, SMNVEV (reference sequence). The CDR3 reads CASSLTGDYGYTF. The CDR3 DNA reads TGTGCCAGCAGTTTAACAGGGGACTATGGCTACACCTTC.

The CDR3 bases are TGTGCCAGCAGGGGACAGGGAAACAACCCTAACTATGGCTACACCTTC. It codes for CASRGQGNNPNYGYTF. The V and J genes are TRBV6-4 and TRBJ1-2; 9 bases are shared with TRBD1. There are 16 residues in the CDR3. Unmatched junction bases numbered 8, after V lost 6 bases and J lost 0 bases. The germline V gene encodes CDR1 MRHNA and CDR2 SNTAGT.

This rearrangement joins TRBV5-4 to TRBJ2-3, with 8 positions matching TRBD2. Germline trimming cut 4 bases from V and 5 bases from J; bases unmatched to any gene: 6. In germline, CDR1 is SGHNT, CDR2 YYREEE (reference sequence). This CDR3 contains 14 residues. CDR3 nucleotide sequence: TGTGCCAGCAGCCCCGGGGGGGCTAAAGATACGCAGTATTTT. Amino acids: CASSPGGAKDTQYF.

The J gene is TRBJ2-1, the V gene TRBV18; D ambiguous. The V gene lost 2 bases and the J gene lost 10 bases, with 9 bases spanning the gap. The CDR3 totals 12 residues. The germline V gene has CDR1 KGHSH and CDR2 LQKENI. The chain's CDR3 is CASSPTRFEQFF. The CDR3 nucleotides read TGTGCCAGCTCACCAACGAGGTTCGAGCAGTTCTTC.

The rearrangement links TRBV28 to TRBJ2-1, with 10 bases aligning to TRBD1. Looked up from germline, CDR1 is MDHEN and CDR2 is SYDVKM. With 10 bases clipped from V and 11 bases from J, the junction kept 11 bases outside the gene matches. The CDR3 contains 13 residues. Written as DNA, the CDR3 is TGTGCCACCCAGACAGGGGGCCCTCGCCAGCAGTTCTTC. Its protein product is CATQTGGPRQQFF. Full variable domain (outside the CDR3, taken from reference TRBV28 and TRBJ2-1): DVKVTQSSRYLVKRTGEKVFLECVQDMDHENMFWYRQDPGLGLRLIYFSYDVKMKEKGDIPEGYSVSREKKERFSLILESASTNQTSMYLCATQTGGPRQQFFGPGTRLTVL.

The CDR3 sequence is CASSTVAGPTDTQYF. The CDR3 bases are TGTGCCAGCAGTACCGTAGCGGGTCCCACAGATACGCAGTATTTT. The J gene is TRBJ2-3, the V gene TRBV13, with 7 bases identical to TRBD2. Germline V lookup: CDR1 PRHDT, CDR2 FYEKMQ (reference sequence). This CDR3 comprises 15 residues. V lost 6 bases, J lost 2 bases, and 8 bases stayed unmatched.

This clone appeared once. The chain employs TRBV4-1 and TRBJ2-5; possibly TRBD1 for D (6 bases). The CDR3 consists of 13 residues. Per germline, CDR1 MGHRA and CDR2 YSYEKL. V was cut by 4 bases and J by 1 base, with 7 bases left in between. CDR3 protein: CASSRDTQETQYF. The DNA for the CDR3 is TGCGCCAGCAGCCGGGACACCCAAGAGACCCAGTACTTC.

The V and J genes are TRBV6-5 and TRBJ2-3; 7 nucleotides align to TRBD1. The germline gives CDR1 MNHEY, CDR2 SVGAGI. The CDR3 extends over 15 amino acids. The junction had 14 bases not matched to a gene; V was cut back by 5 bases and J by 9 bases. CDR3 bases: TGTGCCAGCAGTCCGATAGGATGGGAAGGGGGCACGCAGTATTTT. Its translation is CASSPIGWEGGTQYF.